The sample holds a few counts of the clone carrying this T cell receptor (beta chain). The target antigen is unknown. The sample comes from a study of identical twins. General observations from the study: Zero-insertion results could be subject to partial confounding by invariant MAIT and iNKT cells. Researchers reported weaker excess twin sharing in beta out-of-frame sequences.

The length of the CDR3 is 12 residues. Trimming cost V 1 base and J 9 bases, with 10 bases left between them. Germline loops: CDR1 MGHRA, CDR2 YSYEKL. A universal primer site was incorporated via template switching, and the cDNA contained unique molecular identifiers. In TCRdb, the 5' RACE reads were re-called with MiXCR into one record per CDR3 protein. The sample holds around 530,000 distinct CDR3 sequences, over 12% seen once. Separately, the same data were catalogued under a study of yellow fever vaccine responses in identical twins. That paper notes: Reports say the vaccine T cell response in twins looked partly convergent and partly personalized.

The sequence came from a woman aged 18-29 years in good health. The chain carries TRBV4-1 and TRBJ2-7; the D gene is possibly TRBD2 (6 bases). The specimen sequenced was CD4+ T cells sorted from blood. The chain's CDR3 is CASSQVGGGQYF. CDR3 sequence (DNA): TGCGCCAGCAGCCAAGTGGGAGGCGGGCAGTACTTC.